A selection of T cell receptor beta chains follows, all from one sample in a study of T-cell reconstitution after alpha-beta-depleted transplantation in children. TCRdb redid the calling of the PCR reads with MiXCR, one entry per CDR3 protein. The sample has 200,000 to 300,000 distinct CDR3 sequences; more than 10% are singletons. Sequencing was performed on PBMCs from the stem cell graft donor, taken from the stem cell graft. Receptor source: a human donor who donated a stem cell graft to a child with acute lymphoblastic leukemia. The CDR3 runs from the conserved cysteine through the conserved F or W. The order of the fields is CDR3 length, D gene, V gene, J gene, clone size, CDR3 protein, CDR3 DNA. The D gene is left open where the match is weak. Only some rows state a clone size, as once, few, many or a class for expanded clones.

CDR3 length: 13; D gene: NA; V gene: TRBV20-1; J gene: TRBJ2-3; clone size: NA; CDR3 protein: CSASRSGRDTQYF; CDR3 DNA: TGCAGTGCTAGTCGCAGCGGCAGAGATACGCAGTATTTT
CDR3 length: 14; D gene: NA; V gene: TRBV10-2; J gene: TRBJ2-5; clone size: many; CDR3 protein: CASRKESYKETQYF; CDR3 DNA: TGCGCCAGCAGGAAGGAGAGCTACAAAGAGACCCAGTACTTC
CDR3 length: 15; D gene: NA; V gene: TRBV2; J gene: TRBJ2-7; clone size: many; CDR3 protein: CASSEGLAHQTEQYF; CDR3 DNA: TGTGCCAGCAGTGAAGGCCTGGCCCATCAGACCGAGCAGTACTTC
CDR3 length: 14; D gene: NA; V gene: TRBV4-2; J gene: TRBJ1-5; clone size: many; CDR3 protein: CASSQVKIMGPQHF; CDR3 DNA: TGTGCCAGCAGCCAAGTTAAAATAATGGGGCCCCAGCATTTT
CDR3 length: 15; D gene: NA; V gene: TRBV5-1; J gene: TRBJ1-2; clone size: many; CDR3 protein: CASSLALGKNYGYTF; CDR3 DNA: TGCGCCAGCAGCTTGGCCCTAGGGAAGAACTATGGCTACACCTTC
CDR3 length: 16; D gene: TRBD1; V gene: TRBV27; J gene: TRBJ1-4; clone size: few; CDR3 protein: CASSPEPGTGYEKLFF; CDR3 DNA: TGTGCCAGCAGTCCGGAACCCGGGACAGGGTATGAAAAACTGTTTTTT
CDR3 length: 14; D gene: NA; V gene: TRBV7-6; J gene: TRBJ2-1; clone size: many; CDR3 protein: CASSTTPNSNEQFF; CDR3 DNA: TGTGCCAGCAGCACGACTCCTAATTCCAATGAGCAGTTCTTC
CDR3 length: 15; D gene: TRBD1; V gene: TRBV4-3; J gene: TRBJ1-1; clone size: many; CDR3 protein: CASSQETGGYTEAFF; CDR3 DNA: TGCGCCAGCAGCCAAGAGACAGGGGGCTACACTGAAGCTTTCTTT
CDR3 length: 20; D gene: NA; V gene: TRBV11-1; J gene: TRBJ2-7; clone size: NA; CDR3 protein: CASSLGGNARTRREKYEQYF; CDR3 DNA: TGTGCCAGCAGCCTAGGGGGTAACGCCCGCACTAGGCGGGAGAAGTACGAGCAGTACTTC
CDR3 length: 13; D gene: NA; V gene: TRBV6-5; J gene: TRBJ2-7; clone size: many; CDR3 protein: CASSRGPNDEQYF; CDR3 DNA: TGTGCCAGCAGTCGGGGACCAAACGACGAGCAGTACTTC
CDR3 length: 13; D gene: NA; V gene: TRBV5-1; J gene: TRBJ1-6; clone size: many; CDR3 protein: CASSGHGNSPLHF; CDR3 DNA: TGCGCCAGCAGCGGGCACGGAAATTCACCCCTCCACTTT
CDR3 length: 15; D gene: TRBD1; V gene: TRBV7-2; J gene: TRBJ2-3; clone size: few; CDR3 protein: CASSLSTGGRDTQYF; CDR3 DNA: TGTGCCAGCAGCCTTTCGACAGGGGGCAGAGATACGCAGTATTTT
CDR3 length: 15; D gene: NA; V gene: TRBV20-1; J gene: TRBJ2-4; clone size: few; CDR3 protein: CSAPVGPGSKNSQYF; CDR3 DNA: TGCAGTGCCCCTGTCGGCCCTGGATCCAAAAACAGTCAGTACTTC
CDR3 length: 11; D gene: NA; V gene: TRBV6-2/TRBV6-3; J gene: TRBJ2-7; clone size: many; CDR3 protein: CASRAPDEQYF; CDR3 DNA: TGTGCCAGCAGAGCCCCGGACGAGCAGTACTTC
CDR3 length: 16; D gene: TRBD1; V gene: TRBV6-6; J gene: TRBJ2-7; clone size: NA; CDR3 protein: CASSQEGRGLSYEQYF; CDR3 DNA: TGTGCCAGCAGCCAAGAGGGCAGGGGGCTCTCCTACGAGCAGTACTTC
CDR3 length: 14; D gene: NA; V gene: TRBV28; J gene: TRBJ1-1; clone size: many; CDR3 protein: CASSLQGGDTEAFF; CDR3 DNA: TGTGCCAGCAGTTTACAAGGGGGAGACACTGAAGCTTTCTTT
CDR3 length: 15; D gene: NA; V gene: TRBV9; J gene: TRBJ2-7; clone size: many; CDR3 protein: CASSVAQGYYDEQYF; CDR3 DNA: TGTGCCAGCAGCGTAGCGCAGGGGTACTACGACGAGCAGTACTTC
CDR3 length: 13; D gene: NA; V gene: TRBV18; J gene: TRBJ2-7; clone size: few; CDR3 protein: CASSPPYGYEQYF; CDR3 DNA: TGTGCCAGCTCACCACCATACGGTTACGAGCAGTACTTC
CDR3 length: 15; D gene: NA; V gene: TRBV5-1; J gene: TRBJ2-7; clone size: NA; CDR3 protein: CASSLAGGPTYEQYF; CDR3 DNA: TGCGCCAGCAGCTTGGCAGGGGGGCCCACCTACGAGCAGTACTTC
CDR3 length: 13; D gene: NA; V gene: TRBV20-1; J gene: TRBJ2-6; clone size: many; CDR3 protein: CSGSGSGANVLTF; CDR3 DNA: TGCAGTGGTAGCGGCTCTGGGGCCAACGTCCTGACTTTC
CDR3 length: 16; D gene: NA; V gene: TRBV7-6; J gene: TRBJ2-7; clone size: NA; CDR3 protein: CASSLGGSGAPYEQYF; CDR3 DNA: TGTGCCAGCAGCTTAGGGGGGTCGGGGGCCCCCTACGAGCAGTACTTC
CDR3 length: 13; D gene: NA; V gene: TRBV18; J gene: TRBJ2-1; clone size: many; CDR3 protein: CASSPAYGNEQFF; CDR3 DNA: TGTGCCAGCTCACCCGCCTACGGCAATGAGCAGTTCTTC
CDR3 length: 14; D gene: NA; V gene: TRBV5-4; J gene: TRBJ1-1; clone size: NA; CDR3 protein: CASSLARGLTEAFF; CDR3 DNA: TGTGCCAGCAGCTTGGCCCGGGGGTTGACTGAAGCTTTCTTT
CDR3 length: 17; D gene: NA; V gene: TRBV4-3; J gene: TRBJ2-2; clone size: many; CDR3 protein: CASSQDFETAVTGELFF; CDR3 DNA: TGCGCCAGCAGCCAAGATTTCGAGACAGCTGTCACCGGGGAGCTGTTTTTT
CDR3 length: 16; D gene: NA; V gene: TRBV6-5; J gene: TRBJ2-6; clone size: many; CDR3 protein: CASSYSLNSGANVLTF; CDR3 DNA: TGTGCCAGCAGTTACTCCTTGAACTCTGGGGCCAACGTCCTGACTTTC
CDR3 length: 15; D gene: NA; V gene: TRBV27; J gene: TRBJ2-7; clone size: many; CDR3 protein: CASSLSPGRVYEQYF; CDR3 DNA: TGTGCCAGCAGTTTATCGCCGGGCAGAGTCTACGAGCAGTACTTC
CDR3 length: 17; D gene: TRBD1; V gene: TRBV5-1; J gene: TRBJ2-1; clone size: many; CDR3 protein: CASSLAAQPTGMNEQFF; CDR3 DNA: TGCGCCAGCAGCTTGGCCGCCCAACCGACAGGGATGAATGAGCAGTTCTTC
CDR3 length: 11; D gene: NA; V gene: TRBV20-1; J gene: TRBJ2-5; clone size: NA; CDR3 protein: CSARSGETQYF; CDR3 DNA: TGCAGTGCTAGGTCAGGGGAGACCCAGTACTTC
CDR3 length: 13; D gene: NA; V gene: TRBV5-1; J gene: TRBJ2-7; clone size: many; CDR3 protein: CASSLGTDEEQYF; CDR3 DNA: TGCGCCAGCAGCTTGGGGACGGATGAAGAGCAGTACTTC
CDR3 length: 15; D gene: TRBD1; V gene: TRBV20-1; J gene: TRBJ1-5; clone size: many; CDR3 protein: CSAKPGTASNQPQHF; CDR3 DNA: TGCAGTGCTAAACCCGGGACAGCTAGCAATCAGCCCCAGCATTTT
CDR3 length: 15; D gene: NA; V gene: TRBV5-1; J gene: TRBJ2-7; clone size: many; CDR3 protein: CASSSSWGPGAEQYF; CDR3 DNA: TGCGCCAGCAGCTCGTCTTGGGGACCAGGGGCCGAGCAGTACTTC
CDR3 length: 13; D gene: NA; V gene: TRBV29-1; J gene: TRBJ1-5; clone size: many; CDR3 protein: CSVVLGLNQPQHF; CDR3 DNA: TGCAGCGTCGTCCTTGGACTTAATCAGCCCCAGCATTTT
CDR3 length: 16; D gene: TRBD2; V gene: TRBV5-5; J gene: TRBJ2-3; clone size: many; CDR3 protein: CASSLGLAGGEDTQYF; CDR3 DNA: TGTGCCAGCAGCTTGGGGTTAGCGGGAGGAGAGGATACGCAGTATTTT
CDR3 length: 14; D gene: TRBD1; V gene: TRBV18; J gene: TRBJ1-2; clone size: few; CDR3 protein: CASSPTGANYGYTF; CDR3 DNA: TGTGCCAGCTCACCAACAGGGGCCAACTATGGCTACACCTTC
CDR3 length: 14; D gene: TRBD2; V gene: TRBV6-2/TRBV6-3; J gene: TRBJ2-7; clone size: NA; CDR3 protein: CASRGRSGSYEQYF; CDR3 DNA: TGTGCCAGCAGGGGTAGAAGCGGGAGCTACGAGCAGTACTTC
CDR3 length: 15; D gene: NA; V gene: TRBV15; J gene: TRBJ1-5; clone size: many; CDR3 protein: CATSRDMTGNQPQHF; CDR3 DNA: TGTGCCACCAGCAGAGATATGACAGGCAATCAGCCCCAGCATTTT